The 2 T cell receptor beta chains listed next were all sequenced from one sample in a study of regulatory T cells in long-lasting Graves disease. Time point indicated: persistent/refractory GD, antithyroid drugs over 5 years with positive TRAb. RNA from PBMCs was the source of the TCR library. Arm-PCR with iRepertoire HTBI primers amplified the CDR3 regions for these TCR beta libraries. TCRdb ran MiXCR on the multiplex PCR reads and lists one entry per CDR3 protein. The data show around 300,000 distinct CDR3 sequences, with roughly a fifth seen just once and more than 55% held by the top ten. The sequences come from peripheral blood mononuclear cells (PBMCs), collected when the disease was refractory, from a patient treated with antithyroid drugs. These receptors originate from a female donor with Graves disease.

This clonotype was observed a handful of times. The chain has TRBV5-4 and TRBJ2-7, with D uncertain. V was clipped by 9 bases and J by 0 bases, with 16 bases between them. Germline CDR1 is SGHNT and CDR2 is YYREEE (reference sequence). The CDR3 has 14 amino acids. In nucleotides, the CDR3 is TGTGCCACCACAAGGACGGTGAGCTCCTACGAGCAGTACTTC. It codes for CATTRTVSSYEQYF.

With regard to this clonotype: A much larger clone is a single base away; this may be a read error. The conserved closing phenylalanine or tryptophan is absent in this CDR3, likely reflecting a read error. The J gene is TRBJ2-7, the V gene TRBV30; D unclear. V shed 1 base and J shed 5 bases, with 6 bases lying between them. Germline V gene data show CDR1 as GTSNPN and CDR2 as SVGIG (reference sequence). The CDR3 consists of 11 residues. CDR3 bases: TGTGCCTGGAGTGAAGGGAACGAGCAGTACCTC. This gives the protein CAWSEGNEQYL.